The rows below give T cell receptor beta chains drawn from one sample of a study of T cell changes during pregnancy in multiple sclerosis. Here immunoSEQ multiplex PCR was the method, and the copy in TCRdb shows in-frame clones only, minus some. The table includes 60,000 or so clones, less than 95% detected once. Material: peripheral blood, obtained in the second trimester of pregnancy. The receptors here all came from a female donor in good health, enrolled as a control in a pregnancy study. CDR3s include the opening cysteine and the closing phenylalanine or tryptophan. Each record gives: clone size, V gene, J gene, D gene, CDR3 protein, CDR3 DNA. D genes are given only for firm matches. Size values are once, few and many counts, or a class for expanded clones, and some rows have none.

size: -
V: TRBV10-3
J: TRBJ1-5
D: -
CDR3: CAISEGARNQPQHF
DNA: TGTGCCATCAGTGAGGGGGCTCGGAATCAGCCCCAGCATTTT

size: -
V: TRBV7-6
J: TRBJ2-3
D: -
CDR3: CASSLEGRDTQYF
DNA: TGTGCCAGCAGCTTAGAGGGGAGGGATACGCAGTATTTT

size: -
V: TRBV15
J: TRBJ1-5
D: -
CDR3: CATSRVTGNQPQHF
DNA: TGTGCCACCAGCAGAGTAACAGGTAATCAGCCCCAGCATTTT

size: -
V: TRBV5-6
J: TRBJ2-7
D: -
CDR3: CASRPGAGSEQYF
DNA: TGTGCCAGCAGGCCGGGAGCAGGCTCCGAGCAGTACTTC

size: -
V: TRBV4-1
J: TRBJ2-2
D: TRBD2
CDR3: CASSQDEGSGRTGELFF
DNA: TGCGCCAGCAGCCAAGACGAGGGGAGCGGGAGGACCGGGGAGCTGTTTTTT

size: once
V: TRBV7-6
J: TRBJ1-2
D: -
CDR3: CASSLIPGVNYGYTF
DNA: TGTGCCAGCAGCTTAATTCCAGGCGTTAACTATGGCTACACCTTC

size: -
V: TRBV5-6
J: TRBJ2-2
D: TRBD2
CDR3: CASSWTSGRAGELFF
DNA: TGTGCCAGCAGCTGGACTAGCGGGAGGGCCGGGGAGCTGTTTTTT

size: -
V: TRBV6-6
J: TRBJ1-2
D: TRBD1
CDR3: CASSHTGGYGYTF
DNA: TGTGCCAGCAGTCATACAGGGGGCTATGGCTACACCTTC

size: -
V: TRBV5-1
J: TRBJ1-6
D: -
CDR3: CASSFGYGSSPLHF
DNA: TGCGCCAGCAGCTTTGGGTACGGGAGTTCACCCCTCCACTTT

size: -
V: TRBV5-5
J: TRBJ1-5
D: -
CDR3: CASSLTLQGQPQHF
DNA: TGTGCCAGCAGCTTGACCCTCCAGGGACAGCCCCAGCATTTT

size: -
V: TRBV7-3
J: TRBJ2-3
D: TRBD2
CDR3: CASSLMGGEADTQYF
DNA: TGTGCCAGCAGCTTAATGGGAGGGGAGGCAGATACGCAGTATTTT

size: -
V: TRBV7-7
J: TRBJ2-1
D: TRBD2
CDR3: CASSPIGGLENEQFF
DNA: TGTGCTAGCAGCCCTATCGGAGGACTAGAGAATGAGCAGTTCTTC

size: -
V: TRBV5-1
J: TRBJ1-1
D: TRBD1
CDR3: CASSSMRTGYGAFF
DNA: TGCGCCAGCAGCTCGATGCGGACAGGGTATGGAGCTTTCTTT

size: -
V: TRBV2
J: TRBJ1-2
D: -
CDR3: CASSEKEVYTF
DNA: TGTGCCAGCAGTGAAAAAGAGGTCTACACCTTC

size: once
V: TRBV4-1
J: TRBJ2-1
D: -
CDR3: CASSQDPGGHSYNEQFF
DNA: TGCGCCAGCAGCCAAGATCCGGGGGGACACTCCTACAATGAGCAGTTCTTC

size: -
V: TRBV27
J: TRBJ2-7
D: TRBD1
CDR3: CASSLGQGRYEQYF
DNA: TGTGCCAGCAGTCTAGGACAGGGGAGATACGAGCAGTACTTC

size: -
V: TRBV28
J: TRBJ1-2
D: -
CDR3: CASSFLVLPSGGYTF
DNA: TGTGCCAGCAGTTTCTTGGTTCTCCCATCCGGTGGCTACACCTTC

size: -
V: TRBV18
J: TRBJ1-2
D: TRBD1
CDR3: CASSPGQTLGGYTF
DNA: TGTGCCAGCTCACCGGGACAGACCCTAGGGGGCTACACCTTC

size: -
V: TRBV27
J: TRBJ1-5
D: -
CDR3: CASSVDSSNQPQHF
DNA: TGTGCCAGCAGTGTGGACAGTAGCAATCAGCCCCAGCATTTT

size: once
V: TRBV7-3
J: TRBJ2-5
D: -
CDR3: CASSRGPEVGGETQYF
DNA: TGTGCCAGCAGCCGAGGGCCCGAGGTAGGGGGAGAGACCCAGTACTTC

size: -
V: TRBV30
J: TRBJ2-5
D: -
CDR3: CAWTDPSRGGRTQYF
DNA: TGTGCCTGGACTGACCCATCGAGGGGGGGGAGGACCCAGTACTTC

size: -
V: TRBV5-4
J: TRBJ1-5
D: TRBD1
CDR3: CASSQYSGTAPNQPQHF
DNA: TGTGCCAGCAGCCAATACAGTGGGACAGCTCCCAATCAGCCCCAGCATTTT

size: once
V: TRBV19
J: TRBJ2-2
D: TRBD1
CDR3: CAIHGQGTGELFF
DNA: TGTGCCATCCATGGACAGGGGACCGGGGAGCTGTTTTTT

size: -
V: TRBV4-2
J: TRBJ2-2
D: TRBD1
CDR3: CASSPGQGGANTGELFF
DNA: TGTGCCAGCAGCCCCGGACAGGGCGGTGCGAACACCGGGGAGCTGTTTTTT

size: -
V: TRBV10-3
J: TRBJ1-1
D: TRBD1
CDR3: CAISNPGTGATEAFF
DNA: TGTGCCATCAGCAACCCCGGGACAGGGGCCACTGAAGCTTTCTTT

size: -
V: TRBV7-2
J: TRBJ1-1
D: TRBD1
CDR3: CASKKGTVNTEAFF
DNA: TGTGCCAGCAAGAAAGGGACAGTGAACACTGAAGCTTTCTTT

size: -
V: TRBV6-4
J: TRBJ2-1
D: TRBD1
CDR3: CASSDRQGESHEQFF
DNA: TGTGCCAGCAGTGATCGTCAGGGGGAGAGCCATGAGCAGTTCTTC

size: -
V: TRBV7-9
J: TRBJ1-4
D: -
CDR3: CASSLAQHNEKLFF
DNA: TGTGCCAGCAGCTTAGCACAGCATAATGAAAAACTGTTTTTT

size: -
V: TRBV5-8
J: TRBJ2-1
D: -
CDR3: CASSLRGQFF
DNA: TGTGCCAGCAGCTTGAGGGGGCAGTTCTTC

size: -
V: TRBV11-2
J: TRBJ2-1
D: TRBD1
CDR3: CASSPNRGQHNEQFF
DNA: TGTGCCAGCAGCCCTAACCGGGGACAGCACAATGAGCAGTTCTTC

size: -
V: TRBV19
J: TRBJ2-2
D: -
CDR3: CASARVTGELFF
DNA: TGTGCCAGCGCACGGGTAACCGGGGAGCTGTTTTTT

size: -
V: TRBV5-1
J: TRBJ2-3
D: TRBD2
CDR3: CASSFGLAGGWGQDTQYF
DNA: TGCGCCAGCAGCTTCGGACTAGCGGGAGGATGGGGCCAAGATACGCAGTATTTT

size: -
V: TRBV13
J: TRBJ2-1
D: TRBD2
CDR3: CASSLDRDYTPEQFF
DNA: TGTGCCAGCAGCCTCGACCGGGACTATACTCCTGAGCAGTTCTTC

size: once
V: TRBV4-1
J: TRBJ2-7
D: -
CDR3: CASSQVVAASYEQYF
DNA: TGCGCCAGCAGCCAAGTGGTAGCCGCCTCCTACGAGCAGTACTTC

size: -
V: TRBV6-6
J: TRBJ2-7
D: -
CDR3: CASSPRSYEQYF
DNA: TGTGCCAGCAGTCCCCGCTCCTACGAGCAGTACTTC

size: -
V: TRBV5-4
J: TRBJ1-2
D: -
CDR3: CASSLGQALYGYTF
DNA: TGTGCCAGCAGCTTGGGACAGGCCCTCTATGGCTACACCTTC

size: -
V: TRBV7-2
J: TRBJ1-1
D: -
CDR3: CASSLELAGNTEAFF
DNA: TGTGCCAGCAGCTTAGAGTTGGCAGGGAACACTGAAGCTTTCTTT

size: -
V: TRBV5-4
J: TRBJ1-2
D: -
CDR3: CASSPPRADNYGYTF
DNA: TGTGCCAGCAGTCCCCCGCGGGCAGATAACTATGGCTACACCTTC

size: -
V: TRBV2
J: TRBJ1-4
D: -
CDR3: CASSGIMREKLFF
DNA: TGTGCCAGCAGTGGAATAATGAGGGAAAAACTGTTTTTT

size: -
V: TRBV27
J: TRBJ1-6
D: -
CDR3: CASSLGTVNSPLHF
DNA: TGTGCCAGCAGTTTAGGAACAGTTAATTCACCCCTCCACTTT

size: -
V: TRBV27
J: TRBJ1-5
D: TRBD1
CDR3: CASSPNDREPNQPQHF
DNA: TGTGCCAGCAGTCCAAACGACAGGGAACCCAATCAGCCCCAGCATTTT

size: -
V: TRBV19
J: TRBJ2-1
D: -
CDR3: CASSMGGLRVF
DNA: TGTGCCAGTAGTATGGGGGGACTGCGGGTCTTC

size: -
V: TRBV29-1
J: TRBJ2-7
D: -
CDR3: CSVVEEGYEQYF
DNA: TGCAGCGTTGTGGAGGAAGGGTACGAGCAGTACTTC

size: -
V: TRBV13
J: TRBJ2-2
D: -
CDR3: CASSLAANTGELFF
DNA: TGTGCCAGCAGCTTAGCCGCGAACACCGGGGAGCTGTTTTTT

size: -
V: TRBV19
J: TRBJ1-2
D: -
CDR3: CASRDVEGLYGYTF
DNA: TGTGCCAGTAGGGACGTCGAGGGACTATATGGCTACACCTTC

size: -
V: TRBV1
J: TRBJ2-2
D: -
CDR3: CTSSQTSTSGSLLGTGELFF
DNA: TGCACCAGCAGCCAGACCTCGACTAGCGGGAGCTTGTTAGGCACCGGGGAGCTGTTTTTT

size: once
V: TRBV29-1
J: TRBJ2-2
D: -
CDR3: CSVEDRRQNTGELFF
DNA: TGCAGCGTTGAAGATCGAAGACAGAACACCGGGGAGCTGTTTTTT

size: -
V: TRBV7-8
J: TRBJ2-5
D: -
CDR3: CASSFAGQETQYF
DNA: TGTGCCAGCAGCTTCGCAGGGCAAGAGACCCAGTACTTC

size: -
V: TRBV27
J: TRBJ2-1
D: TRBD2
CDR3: CATASSSGVYNEQFF
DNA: TGTGCCACCGCTTCGTCTAGCGGCGTTTACAATGAGCAGTTCTTC

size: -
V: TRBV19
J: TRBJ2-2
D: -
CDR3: CATSRSGVGTGELFF
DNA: TGTGCCACCTCACGCTCGGGGGTCGGCACCGGGGAGCTGTTTTTT

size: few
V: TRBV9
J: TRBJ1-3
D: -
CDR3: CASSVVGGGGNTIYF
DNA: TGTGCCAGCAGCGTAGTGGGGGGAGGTGGAAACACCATATATTTT

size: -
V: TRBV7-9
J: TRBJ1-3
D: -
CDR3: CASSILRQNSGNTIYF
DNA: TGTGCCAGCAGCATTTTACGACAGAACTCTGGAAACACCATATATTTT

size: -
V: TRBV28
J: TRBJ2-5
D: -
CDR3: CASSPWVSGQETQYF
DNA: TGTGCCAGCAGTCCCTGGGTGAGCGGCCAAGAGACCCAGTACTTC

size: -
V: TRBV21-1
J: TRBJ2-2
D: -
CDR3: CASTSSTRPAGELFF
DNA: TGTGCCAGCACCAGTTCGACAAGGCCGGCCGGGGAGCTGTTTTTT

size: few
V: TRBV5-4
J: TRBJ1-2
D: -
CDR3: CASRRAFEDGYTF
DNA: TGTGCCAGCAGGCGGGCCTTTGAGGATGGCTACACCTTC